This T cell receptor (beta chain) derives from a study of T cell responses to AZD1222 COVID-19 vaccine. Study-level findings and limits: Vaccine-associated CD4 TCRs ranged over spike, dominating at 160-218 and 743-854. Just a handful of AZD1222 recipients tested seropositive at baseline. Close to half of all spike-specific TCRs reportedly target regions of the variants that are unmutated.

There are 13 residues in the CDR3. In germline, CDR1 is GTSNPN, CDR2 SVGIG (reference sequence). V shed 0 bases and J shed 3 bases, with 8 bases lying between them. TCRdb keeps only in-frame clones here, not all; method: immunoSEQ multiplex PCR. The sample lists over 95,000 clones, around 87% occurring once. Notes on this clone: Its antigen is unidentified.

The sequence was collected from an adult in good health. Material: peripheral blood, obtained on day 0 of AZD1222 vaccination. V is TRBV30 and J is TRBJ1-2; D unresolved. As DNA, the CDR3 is TGTGCCTGGAGTGTACGTGGGCACTATGGCTACACCTTC. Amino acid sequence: CAWSVRGHYGYTF.